This is a list of T cell receptor beta chains from one sample in a study of beta chain features in type 1 diabetes. Using immunoSEQ multiplex PCR, the repertoire was profiled, and TCRdb retains in-frame clones only, with some absent. The data hold 600,000 to 700,000 clones, with roughly 12% observed a single time. Material for sequencing was naive CD4+ T cells from blood. These receptors all stem from a man between 25 and 39 years old with type 1 diabetes. Both conserved end residues are part of each CDR3. D genes are given only for firm matches. Clone size is not always given. Where it is, it says once, few, many or a class for expanded clones.

d_gene	v_gene	abundance	CDR3aa
NA	TRBV7-9	few	CASSPWTGQETQYF
NA	TRBV9	few	CASSVEGEQFF
NA	TRBV18	NA	CASSPTRNNEQFF
NA	TRBV6-5	once	CASSYSHQVSGNTIYF
NA	TRBV5-1	NA	CASSLGALGPNTGELFF
TRBD1	TRBV28	NA	CAARASTGIGDTQYF
TRBD1	TRBV2	few	CASRVGTGEGQPQHF
TRBD1	TRBV7-9	few	CASSIATGVQYGYTF
TRBD1	TRBV6-1	NA	CASSGMTGSYNEQFF
NA	TRBV23-1	few	CASSQKGRRNSPLHF
NA	TRBV6-5	NA	CASSYSVKGNEQYF
NA	TRBV11-2	NA	CASSLHRQHQETQYF
TRBD1	TRBV11-3	few	CASSSRQGGSYGYTF
TRBD1	TRBV28	NA	CASSLSDRGGTGDGYTF
NA	TRBV29-1	few	CSGEGTADTQYF
TRBD2	TRBV9	NA	CASSVSAGGHTDTQYF
NA	TRBV7-3	few	CASSLARSGELFF
NA	TRBV28	NA	CASSLMRYGYTF
NA	TRBV6-1	NA	CASSEELRPFGYF
TRBD2	TRBV7-2	NA	CASSFNGLAGTSTDTQYF
NA	TRBV5-1	NA	CASSLVGAGNQPQHF
NA	TRBV7-8	NA	CASSEGGSGNTIYF
NA	TRBV19	few	CASSWSQGEEAFF
TRBD2	TRBV7-6	few	CASSAGTSGGSDTQYF
NA	TRBV30	few	CAWSVRVFFSGANVLTF
TRBD1	TRBV25-1	NA	CASPMVGGQDTQYF
NA	TRBV19	NA	CASSTEEIYGYTF
TRBD1	TRBV7-7	NA	CASSAGQGSPDTQYF
NA	TRBV7-2	NA	CASSLVPQMYQETQYF
NA	TRBV11-2	NA	CASSSHREDTQYF
NA	TRBV4-3	few	CASSQDVRDTHGETQYF
NA	TRBV7-9	NA	CASSQDIKGLYNEQFF
NA	TRBV20-1	NA	CSARQDEQYF
NA	TRBV5-4	few	CASSKTSTQETQYF
NA	TRBV14	few	CASSQGSYRTSYEQYF
NA	TRBV14	NA	CASSPRADEQFF
NA	TRBV6-5	NA	CASSEGTSNYEQYF
NA	TRBV7-2	few	CASSLLAGPQETQYF
TRBD1	TRBV7-9	NA	CASSSGTGGYTEAFF
TRBD1	TRBV30	NA	CAWFTGASYGYTF